The rows below give T cell receptor beta chains drawn from one sample of a study of identical twins. Each CDR3 protein gets one entry after TCRdb re-called the 5' RACE reads with MiXCR. The sample yields 500,000 to 650,000 distinct CDR3 sequences, under 8.5% seen once. The same sample was also studied in work on yellow fever vaccine responses in identical twins.

The sequencing input was PBMCs. The receptor source for this set is a woman aged 18-29 years in good health. The CDR3 runs from the conserved cysteine through the conserved F or W. A D gene is named only where the DNA matches it firmly. Clone size is shown for a subset of rows, as once, few, many or a class of expanded clone.

>.|TRBJ2-5|TRBV15|few
TGTGCCACCAGCAGAGAGGGCTATGTGGAGACCCAGTACTTC
CATSREGYVETQYF
>.|TRBJ1-1|TRBV9|many
TGTGCCAGTGCCCCAGACTTCGAGACTGAAGCTTTCTTT
CASAPDFETEAFF
>TRBD1|TRBJ1-5|TRBV6-5|few
TGTGCCAGCAGTTACCGGACAGGGGACAATCAGCCCCAGCATTTT
CASSYRTGDNQPQHF
>TRBD1|TRBJ1-2|TRBV29-1|few
TGCAGCGCAAAGGGACAGCTTGATGGCTACACCTTC
CSAKGQLDGYTF
>TRBD2|TRBJ2-2|TRBV20-1|few
TGCAGTGCTAGGCCGGGACTAGCGGGAGAGACCGGGGAGCTGTTTTTT
CSARPGLAGETGELFF
>.|TRBJ2-3|TRBV28|.
TGTGCCAGCAGCTCGTACCTCCCCGGGACTGCCTTTATAACAGATACGCAGTATTTT
CASSSYLPGTAFITDTQYF
>.|TRBJ1-5|TRBV28|many
TGTGCCAGCAGTTTCCCTCTGGCCGCTCAGCCCCAGCATTTT
CASSFPLAAQPQHF
>TRBD1|TRBJ2-1|TRBV29-1|many
TGCAGCGTTGAAGCCCTTTCTAGGACAGGGGATTATGAGCAGTTCTTC
CSVEALSRTGDYEQFF
>TRBD1|TRBJ1-5|TRBV11-2|few
TGTGCCAGCAGCTTATCCTGGGACAGGGGGCGTTACGTCAATCAGCCCCAGCATTTT
CASSLSWDRGRYVNQPQHF
>TRBD1|TRBJ1-1|TRBV29-1|many
TGCAGCGTCCAGTCGGACAGGCGGAACACTGAAGCTTTCTTT
CSVQSDRRNTEAFF
>TRBD2|TRBJ2-2|TRBV5-1|.
TGCGCCAGCAGCGTGAGAGTAGCGGGGGACACCGGGGAGCTGTTTTTT
CASSVRVAGDTGELFF
>.|TRBJ2-2|TRBV5-1|many
TGCGCCAGCAGCTTGGTCAACAGGGCGTACGCCGGGGAGCTGTTTTTT
CASSLVNRAYAGELFF
>.|TRBJ2-7|TRBV9|many
TGTGCCAGCAGCGTACTAGCGTTCTCCTACGAGCAGTACTTC
CASSVLAFSYEQYF
>.|TRBJ2-5|TRBV9|many
TGTGCCAGCAGCGTAGTTGGGACTTTTCAAGAGACCCAGTACTTC
CASSVVGTFQETQYF
>TRBD1|TRBJ1-2|TRBV20-1|many
TGCAGTGCTCACGGACAGGGGTATGGCTACACCTTC
CSAHGQGYGYTF
>.|TRBJ2-3|TRBV20-1|few
TGCAGTGCCACCACCGCCGCGGAAAAAAGGGATACGCAGTATTTT
CSATTAAEKRDTQYF